The following is a T cell receptor beta chain sequence with its context. What it binds is not known. Trimming pared 9 bases from V and 3 bases from J, leaving 12 bases between. CDR1 and CDR2 from the germline V gene are MDHEN and SYDVKM. The CDR3 sequence is 13 residues long. The data are from a study of cytomegalovirus exposure and HLA in healthy donors. Overall study findings and caveats: An analysis that was carried out later associated some 17,000 TCR beta sequences with HLA alleles at 0.05 false discovery rate. Other equally common chains were less clonally expanded than HLA-associated TCR beta chains, a later analysis showed. In a later analysis, TCR beta V- and J-gene trimming was associated with a missense DCLRE1C variant. Available immune exposure information covered CMV serostatus only.

PCR amplification relied on 60 Vbeta primers (plus 13 Jbeta primers). This table comes from immunoSEQ multiplex PCR, and its TCRdb copy is limited to in-frame clones, with some not included. The table records approximately 130,000 clones, roughly three quarters of them present only once. The V call is TRBV28, the J call TRBJ1-3, with D possibly TRBD1 on 5 matching bases. The source is a woman aged 40 to 50 in good health and CMV-seronegative. The sequencing sample was made of PBMCs. The chain's CDR3 is CASQRGNGNTIYF. The CDR3 region has the DNA TGTGCCAGTCAGCGGGGGAATGGAAACACCATATATTTT.